The clone carrying this TCR beta chain was found a few times. Antigen specificity is unknown. Trimming pared 0 bases from V and 6 bases from J, leaving 15 bases between. Germline V CDR1 and CDR2: MNHEY, SVGEGT. The CDR3 has 16 amino acids. Regarding time point: persistent/refractory GD, antithyroid drugs over 5 years with positive TRAb. RNA extracted from PBMCs served as the sequencing template. The sample is drawn from a study of regulatory T cells in long-lasting Graves disease. About the research overall: The criterion for persistent Graves' disease was over 5 years of antithyroid drugs with positive TSH receptor antibodies. Findings and limits, study-wide: Persistent Graves' patients showed less TCR diversity than newly diagnosed patients showed.

The TCR beta library used iRepertoire HTBI primers with Arm-PCR amplification of CDR3. In the authors' workflow: Across the samples, identification revealed just over 60 TRBV and around 14 TRBJ segments. TCRdb recomputed calls from the multiplex PCR reads with MiXCR, one row per CDR3 protein. The V and J calls here are based on TCRdb, not the publication. The data hold about 460,000 distinct CDR3 sequences, with about 20% observed a single time. Material: peripheral blood mononuclear cells (PBMCs), obtained when the disease was refractory, from a patient treated with antithyroid drugs. The sequence was obtained from a female donor with Graves disease. V gene TRBV6-2 or TRBV6-3 combines with J gene TRBJ1-5; D call uncertain. The CDR3 spells CASSYSAMGAGQPQHF. For the CDR3, the DNA is TGTGCCAGCAGTTACTCCGCAATGGGCGCGGGTCAGCCCCAGCATTTT.